The clone carrying this T cell receptor (beta chain) was detected once. Libraries were prepared by immunoSEQ multiplex PCR; TCRdb keeps only in-frame clonotypes and omits some of them. Among 90,000 to 100,000 clones, about 85% were seen once, and the ten largest hold roughly 12%. The source of the sample is a study of blood T cell repertoires in COVID-19. The CDR3 is 16 amino acids. Looked up from germline, CDR1 is MDHEN and CDR2 is SYDVKM. Trimming removed 5 bases from V and 0 bases from J, with 17 bases in between. The sample consisted of peripheral blood. V gene TRBV28 combines with J gene TRBJ2-7; weak D call: TRBD2 (5 bases). The receptor's source is a human donor in a cohort sampled during active COVID-19. The CDR3 region is CASSPGGLSSSYEQYF. The CDR3 DNA reads as TGTGCCAGCAGTCCCGGAGGCCTATCCAGCTCCTACGAGCAGTACTTC.